This TCR beta chain was identified in a study of radiotherapy plus CTLA-4 blockade in lung cancer. About this clone: Antigen: not known.

Study observations and caveats: Some TCR clones had been derived from tumors. These clones expanded in peripheral blood after radiotherapy plus ipilimumab.

Method: immunoSEQ multiplex PCR; TCRdb's copy keeps in-frame clones and lacks some. The data hold 95,000 to 150,000 clones, with about 90% observed a single time. The sample was peripheral blood, taken from a patient treated with radiotherapy plus ipilimumab. This receptor was identified in a human donor with non-small cell lung cancer that progressed on radiotherapy plus ipilimumab.

CDR3 residues: CASSRDARTGELFF. In nucleotides, the CDR3 is TGTGCCAGCAGCCGGGACGCCCGAACCGGGGAGCTGTTTTTT. The chain links TRBV7-3 to TRBJ2-2; the D gene could be TRBD1 or TRBD2 (5 bases each). V was cut by 5 bases and J by 5 bases, with 12 bases left in between. The V gene's germline CDR1 is SGHTA and CDR2 FQGTGA. The length of the CDR3 is 14 residues.